These 2 T cell receptor beta chains were sequenced from one sample in a study of blood T cell repertoires in COVID-19. Sequencing was performed with immunoSEQ multiplex PCR; in TCRdb, only in-frame clones are kept and a portion is missing. The profile shows about 220,000 clones, roughly 84% of them singletons. The sample taken for sequencing was peripheral blood. Source of these receptors: a woman of 80 years or more with acute or convalescent COVID-19.

This rearrangement joins TRBV5-6 to TRBJ1-1; D not certain. V lost 7 bases and J 4 bases, leaving 14 bases between the germline ends. The CDR3 length is 13 residues. Germline V gives CDR1 SGHDT, CDR2 YYEEEE. The CDR3 region has the DNA TGTGCCAGCTCACTGCGGCCGGGCACTGAAGCTTTCTTT. This codes for CASSLRPGTEAFF. Based on the CDR3 plus reference TRBV5-6 and TRBJ1-1, the full variable domain is DAGVTQSPTHLIKTRGQQVTLRCSPKSGHDTVSWYQQALGQGPQFIFQYYEEEERQRGNFPDRFSGHQFPNYSSELNVNALLLGDSALYLCASSLRPGTEAFFGQGTRLTVV.

This chain links TRBV9 with TRBJ2-7, with D possibly being TRBD2 (7 bases). CDR1 is SGDLS and CDR2 is YYNGEE in the germline V gene. This CDR3 contains 16 residues. Deletions cut 4 bases from V and 4 bases from J, with 21 bases between. CDR3 sequence reads: CASSLGGGGNPYEQYF. The CDR3 DNA reads TGTGCCAGCAGCCTGGGAGGGGGGGGGAACCCATACGAGCAGTACTTC.